The entry that follows covers one T cell receptor beta chain sequence. The data belong to a study of T-cell reconstitution after alpha-beta-depleted transplantation in children. Unique molecular identifiers were incorporated during preparation of the TCRbeta library. In TCRdb, the PCR reads were re-called with MiXCR into one record per CDR3 protein. This sample has fewer than 400,000 distinct CDR3 sequences, with roughly 20% found just once. From germline, CDR1 is DFQATT and CDR2 SNEGSKA (reference sequence). This CDR3 spans 15 amino acids. With V trimmed by 1 base and J by 4 bases, 6 bases remained unmatched.

This sequence was found in a human donor who donated a stem cell graft to a child with acute myeloid leukemia. The sample consisted of PBMCs from the stem cell graft donor, taken from the stem cell graft. V is TRBV20-1 and J is TRBJ2-1; 8 positions agree with TRBD2. The CDR3 region is CSARVFSGTYNEQFF. DNA for the CDR3: TGCAGTGCTAGAGTGTTTAGCGGGACGTACAATGAGCAGTTCTTC.